The 7 T cell receptor beta chains listed next were all sequenced from one sample in a study of cytomegalovirus exposure and HLA in healthy donors. PCR used 60 Vbeta primers and 13 Jbeta primers. The data were produced by immunoSEQ multiplex PCR, yet TCRdb's version contains in-frame clones alone and is incomplete. Of 90,000 to 100,000 clones in the sample, roughly four fifths were seen once. Input material: PBMCs. Every receptor here comes from a man aged 45-60 years in good health and CMV-seronegative.

A few counts support this clone. The V and J genes are TRBV9 and TRBJ2-1; 8 bases agree with TRBD2. V was clipped by 7 bases and J by 0 bases; unmatched bases: 3. The CDR3 spans 14 residues. Germline V gene sequence: CDR1 SGDLS, CDR2 YYNGEE. CDR3 in DNA: TGTGCCAGCGATAGCGGGAACTCCTACAATGAGCAGTTCTTC. Amino acid sequence: CASDSGNSYNEQFF. Filled out from reference TRBV9 and TRBJ2-1, the complete variable domain reads DSGVTQTPKHLITATGQRVTLRCSPRSGDLSVYWYQQSLDQGLQFLIQYYNGEERAKGNILERFSAQQFPDLHSELNLSSLELGDSALYFCASDSGNSYNEQFFGPGTRLTVL.

V usage is TRBV6-5 and J usage is TRBJ2-1; 7 nucleotides align to TRBD2. V trimming: 8 bases; J trimming: 8 bases; junction bases outside the gene matches: 6. The CDR3 totals 12 residues. Germline V gene lookup returns CDR1 MNHEY and CDR2 SVGAGI. The CDR3 loop is CASRTRLHEQFF. CDR3 nucleotide sequence: TGTGCCAGCCGGACTAGGCTCCATGAGCAGTTCTTC.

V usage is TRBV19 and J usage is TRBJ1-6; D gene ambiguous. CDR1 LNHDA and CDR2 SQIVND come from the germline V gene (reference sequence). Trimming stripped 6 bases from V and 0 bases from J, with 3 bases between. CDR3 length equals 13 residues. The CDR3 DNA sequence: TGTGCCAGTAGGAGCTCCTATAATTCACCCCTCCACTTT. Protein sequence: CASRSSYNSPLHF.

The genes are TRBV9 and TRBJ2-7; D possibly corresponds to TRBD2 (5 bases). This CDR3 region has 15 residues. CDR1 and CDR2 (germline): SGDLS, YYNGEE. Trimming pared 3 bases from V and 6 bases from J, leaving 19 bases between. The CDR3 DNA sequence: TGTGCCAGCAGCGCGCACAGCAGCGGAGCCCGCGAGCAGTACTTC. It yields the protein CASSAHSSGAREQYF.

The chain is built from TRBV7-3 and TRBJ1-1, with 8 bases lining up with TRBD1. Germline loops: CDR1 SGHTA, CDR2 FQGTGA. The CDR3 length is 13 residues. V was clipped by 4 bases and J by 5 bases; unmatched bases: 3. CDR3 bases: TGTGCCAGCAGCTCCTACAGGGGGACTGAAGCTTTCTTT. This encodes CASSSYRGTEAFF.

The sample holds a few counts of this clone. The rearrangement links TRBV7-9 to TRBJ2-1; maybe TRBD2 (6 bases). Per germline, CDR1 SEHNR and CDR2 FQNEAQ (reference sequence). V shed 4 bases and J shed 6 bases, with 7 bases lying between them. CDR3 length: 12 amino acids. CDR3 coding DNA: TGTGCCAGCAGCTGGGGAGGCAATGAGCAGTTCTTC. Translated, it gives CASSWGGNEQFF.

This clone was seen once. The chain has TRBV27 and TRBJ1-1; weak D call: TRBD1 (5 bases). V dropped 1 base and J dropped 0 bases, with 9 bases sitting between them. Germline V gene data show CDR1 as MNHEY and CDR2 as SMNVEV (reference sequence). The CDR3 has 15 amino acids. The CDR3 is CASSLYQGLNTEAFF. CDR3 bases: TGTGCCAGCAGTTTATACCAGGGTTTGAACACTGAAGCTTTCTTT.